The clone carrying this T cell receptor (beta chain) was picked up a small number of times. As yet, its antigen is unknown. Method: immunoSEQ multiplex PCR; TCRdb's copy keeps in-frame clones and lacks some. This sample has 69,000 or so clones, with 85% found just once. Trimming removed 5 bases at V and 4 bases at J, with 13 bases between. The germline V gene has CDR1 SGHAT and CDR2 FQNNGV. The CDR3 loop spans 14 amino acids. This sample stems from a study of OX40 agonist ivuxolimab in advanced cancers. Points from the study as a whole: Partial responders receiving 0.1-3.0 mg/kg showed among the lowest clonal expansion. Compared with CD4+, CD8+ T cells on average had more expanded clones.

This specimen consisted of CD4+ or CD8+ T cells sorted from blood, obtained in a trial of the OX40 agonist ivuxolimab. The source of this sequence is an adult with an advanced solid tumor such as melanoma, head and neck, liver or kidney cancer. The rearrangement links TRBV11-2 to TRBJ2-3; a weak D match, TRBD1 (6 bases). CDR3 protein: CASSRLRGPDTQYF. Written as DNA, the CDR3 is TGTGCCAGCAGCCGCCTCAGGGGACCAGATACGCAGTATTTT.